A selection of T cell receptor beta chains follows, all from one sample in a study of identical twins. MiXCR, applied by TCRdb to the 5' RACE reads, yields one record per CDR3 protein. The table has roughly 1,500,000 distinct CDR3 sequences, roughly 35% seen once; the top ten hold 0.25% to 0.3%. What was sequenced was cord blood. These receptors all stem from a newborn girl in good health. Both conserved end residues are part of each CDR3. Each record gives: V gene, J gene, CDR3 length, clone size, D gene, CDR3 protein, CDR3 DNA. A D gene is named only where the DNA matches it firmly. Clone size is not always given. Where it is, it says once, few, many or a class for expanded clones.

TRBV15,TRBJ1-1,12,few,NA,CATSRYDTEAFF,TGTGCCACCAGCAGATATGACACTGAAGCTTTCTTT
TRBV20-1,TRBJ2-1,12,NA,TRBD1,CSTWDRGREQFF,TGTAGTACTTGGGACAGGGGGCGCGAGCAGTTCTTC
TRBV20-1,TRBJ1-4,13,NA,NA,CSARHGVNEKLFF,TGCAGTGCTAGACACGGGGTAAACGAAAAACTGTTTTTT
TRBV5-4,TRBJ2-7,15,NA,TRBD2,CASSLEASGLYEQYF,TGTGCCAGCAGCTTGGAGGCTAGCGGATTATACGAGCAGTACTTC
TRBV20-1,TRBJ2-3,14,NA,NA,CSARDGSFADTQYF,TGCAGTGCTAGAGATGGGAGTTTCGCAGATACGCAGTATTTT
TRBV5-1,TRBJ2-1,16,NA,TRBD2,CASSLNQAGRYNGQFF,TGCGCCAGCAGCTTGAATCAAGCGGGGCGCTACAATGGGCAGTTCTTC
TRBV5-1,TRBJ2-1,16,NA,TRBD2,CASSRTGLADYNEQFF,TGCGCCAGCAGCCGAACTGGACTAGCGGACTACAATGAGCAGTTCTTC
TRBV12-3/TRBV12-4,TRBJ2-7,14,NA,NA,CASSLNWQSYEQYF,TGTGCCAGCAGTTTAAACTGGCAATCCTACGAGCAGTACTTC
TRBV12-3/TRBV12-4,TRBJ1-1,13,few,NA,CASSGRANTEAFF,TGTGCCAGCAGTGGGAGGGCCAACACTGAAGCTTTCTTT
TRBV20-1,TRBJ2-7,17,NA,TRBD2,CSASLPPLAGEGYEQYF,TGCAGTGCTTCTTTGCCCCCTCTAGCGGGAGAAGGGTACGAGCAGTACTTC
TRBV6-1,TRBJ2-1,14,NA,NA,CASSETPSYNEQFF,TGTGCCAGCAGTGAAACCCCCTCCTACAATGAGCAGTTCTTC
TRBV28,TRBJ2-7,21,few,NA,CASSLGLSGLGGMSSYNEQYF,TGTGCCAGCAGTTTGGGGTTGTCAGGGCTCGGCGGGATGAGCTCCTACAATGAGCAGTACTTC
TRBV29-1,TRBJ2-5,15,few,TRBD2,CSAFGLAGSKETQYF,TGCAGCGCTTTTGGACTAGCGGGTTCGAAAGAGACCCAGTACTTC
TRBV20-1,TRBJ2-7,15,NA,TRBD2,CSASPLAGESHEQYF,TGCAGTGCAAGCCCCCTAGCGGGAGAATCCCACGAGCAGTACTTC
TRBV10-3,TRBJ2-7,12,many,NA,CAISARSYEQYF,TGTGCCATCAGTGCTCGATCCTACGAGCAGTACTTC
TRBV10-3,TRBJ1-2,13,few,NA,CAIRNTGQYGYTF,TGTGCCATCAGAAACACCGGACAGTATGGCTACACCTTC
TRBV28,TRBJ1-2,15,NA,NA,CASSLVERPNYGYTF,TGTGCCAGCAGCCTCGTGGAAAGACCTAACTATGGCTACACCTTC
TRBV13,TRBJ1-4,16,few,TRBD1,CASSEGQGPPYEKLFF,TGTGCCAGCAGCGAGGGACAGGGTCCCCCGTATGAAAAACTGTTTTTT
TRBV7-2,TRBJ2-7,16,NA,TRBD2,CASRLSSGRATCEQYF,TGTGCCAGCAGGTTAAGTAGCGGGAGGGCCACCTGCGAGCAGTACTTC
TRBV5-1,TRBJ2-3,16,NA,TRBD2,CASRDGLVLYTDTQYF,TGCGCCAGCAGGGATGGACTAGTACTTTACACAGATACGCAGTATTTT
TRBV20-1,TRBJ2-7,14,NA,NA,CSASPLSSGYEQYF,TGCAGTGCCTCTCCTCTATCGAGCGGGTACGAGCAGTACTTC
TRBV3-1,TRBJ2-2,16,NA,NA,CASSPSGLPATGELFF,TGTGCCAGCAGCCCAAGCGGGCTCCCGGCCACCGGGGAGCTGTTTTTT
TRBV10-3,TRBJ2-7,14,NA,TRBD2,CAIRGLAGPYEQYF,TGTGCCATCAGAGGACTAGCGGGACCCTACGAGCAGTACTTC
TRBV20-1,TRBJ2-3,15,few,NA,CSARNYWGTTDTQYF,TGCAGTGCTAGAAATTATTGGGGTACCACAGATACGCAGTATTTT
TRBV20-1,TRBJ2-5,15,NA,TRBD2,CSAPQRGGYQETQYF,TGCAGTGCTCCTCAGCGGGGGGGCTACCAAGAGACCCAGTACTTC
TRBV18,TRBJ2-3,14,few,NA,CASSPARGTDTQYF,TGTGCCAGCTCACCAGCGAGGGGCACAGATACGCAGTATTTT
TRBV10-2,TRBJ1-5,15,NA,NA,CASSDDGTVNQPQHF,TGCGCCAGCAGTGACGACGGGACGGTCAATCAGCCCCAGCATTTT